This T cell receptor beta chain was observed in a study of blood T cell repertoires in COVID-19. Study-wide background: Researchers got acute and convalescent COVID-19 samples from the United States, Italy and Spain.

Per the study methods: Amplifying reference gene primers gave estimates of nucleated cell counts. Method: immunoSEQ multiplex PCR; TCRdb's copy keeps in-frame clones and lacks some. The V and J calls and clone size come from that table; D and trimming were worked out from the DNA. The repertoire holds roughly 52,000 clones, with over 80% as singletons. This clone was observed a single time. Those enrolled in Seattle joined during active infection and were followed longitudinally afterward. Sequenced input: peripheral blood. The source of this sequence is a man aged 35 to 55 with COVID-19, enrolled during active disease.

DNA for the CDR3: TGTGCCAGTAGTATCGAGGGAGGAGGGTATGGCTACACCTTC. Translating gives CASSIEGGGYGYTF. The chain joins TRBV19 to TRBJ1-2; unclear D gene. This CDR3 has 14 amino acids. Germline CDR1 is LNHDA and CDR2 is SQIVND (reference sequence). The V and J ends lost 3 bases and 5 bases respectively, with 13 bases between them. Looking up the rest from reference TRBV19 and TRBJ1-2 gives the full variable domain: DGGITQSPKYLFRKEGQNVTLSCEQNLNHDAMYWYRQDPGQGLRLIYYSQIVNDFQKGDIAEGYSVSREKKESFPLTVTSAQKNPTAFYLCASSIEGGGYGYTFGSGTRLTVV.